This record looks at one TCR beta chain sequence and its context. As yet, its antigen is unknown. The data were obtained in a study of chemoradiotherapy in HPV16-positive cancers. Findings and caveats of the study: For HPV16-positive patients, expanding HPV-responsive T cells associated with longer recurrence-free survival.

V lost 8 bases and J 1 base, leaving 11 bases between the germline ends. The CDR3 is made up of 13 amino acids. CDR1 is LNHDA, CDR2 SQIVND, per germline (reference sequence). The data were produced by immunoSEQ multiplex PCR, yet TCRdb's version contains in-frame clones alone and is incomplete. The table has about 9,700 clones, about 91% seen once; the top ten hold approximately 13%. This TCR came from a human donor with HPV-associated anogenital cancer. The material sequenced was blood, taken from a patient who underwent chemoradiotherapy. The V call is TRBV19, the J call TRBJ1-1; D is unclear. The CDR3 nucleotides read TGTGCCAGTGGAAAGTATGGGAACACTGAAGCTTTCTTT. This translates into CASGKYGNTEAFF.